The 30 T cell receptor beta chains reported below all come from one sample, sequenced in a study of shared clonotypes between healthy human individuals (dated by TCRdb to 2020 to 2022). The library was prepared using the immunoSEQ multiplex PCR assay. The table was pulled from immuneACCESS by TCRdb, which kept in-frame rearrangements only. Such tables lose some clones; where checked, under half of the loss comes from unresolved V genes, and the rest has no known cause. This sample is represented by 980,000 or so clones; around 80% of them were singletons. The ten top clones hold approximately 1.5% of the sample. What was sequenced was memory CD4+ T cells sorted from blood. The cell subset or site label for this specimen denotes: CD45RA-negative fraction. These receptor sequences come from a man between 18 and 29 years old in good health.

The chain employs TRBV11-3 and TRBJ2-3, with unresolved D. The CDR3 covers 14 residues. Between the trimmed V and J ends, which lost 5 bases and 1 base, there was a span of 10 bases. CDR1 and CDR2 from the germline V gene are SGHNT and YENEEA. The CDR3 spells CASSTTGRTDTQYF. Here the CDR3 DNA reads TGTGCCAGCAGCACGACTGGTCGCACAGATACGCAGTATTTT.

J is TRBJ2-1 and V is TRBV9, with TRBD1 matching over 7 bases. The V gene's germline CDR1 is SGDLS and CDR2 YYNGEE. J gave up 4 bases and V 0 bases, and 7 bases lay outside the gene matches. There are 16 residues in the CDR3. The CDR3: CASSVAGGAEYNEQFF. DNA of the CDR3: TGTGCCAGCAGCGTAGCAGGGGGAGCCGAATACAATGAGCAGTTCTTC.

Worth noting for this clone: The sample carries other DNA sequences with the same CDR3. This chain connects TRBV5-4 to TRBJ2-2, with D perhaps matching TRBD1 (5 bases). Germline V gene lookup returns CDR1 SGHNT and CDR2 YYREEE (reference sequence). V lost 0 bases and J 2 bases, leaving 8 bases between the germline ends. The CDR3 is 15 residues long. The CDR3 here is CASSLEGHNTGELFF. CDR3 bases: TGTGCCAGCAGCTTGGAAGGACACAACACCGGGGAGCTGTTTTTT.

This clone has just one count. This CDR3 reads CASSKQGGSLDGYTF. The CDR3 nucleotides read TGTGCCAGCAGCAAACAGGGGGGCAGTTTGGATGGCTACACCTTC. The chain joins TRBV21-1 to TRBJ1-2; the table's D call, TRBD1, was not checked against the DNA. TRBV21-1 counts as a pseudogene. The CDR3 runs 15 residues.

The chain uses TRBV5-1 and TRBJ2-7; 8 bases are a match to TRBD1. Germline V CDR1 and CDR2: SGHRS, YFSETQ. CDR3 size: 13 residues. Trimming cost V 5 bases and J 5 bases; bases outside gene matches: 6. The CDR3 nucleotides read TGCGCCAGCAGATCGGACAGGGTCGACGAGCAGTACTTC. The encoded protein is CASRSDRVDEQYF.

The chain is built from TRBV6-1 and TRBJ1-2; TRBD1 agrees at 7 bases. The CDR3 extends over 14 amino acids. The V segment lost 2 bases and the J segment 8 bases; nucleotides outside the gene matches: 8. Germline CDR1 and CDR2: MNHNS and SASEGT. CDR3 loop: CASSEPQGRWGYTF. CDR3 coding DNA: TGTGCCAGCAGTGAACCACAGGGGCGCTGGGGCTACACCTTC.

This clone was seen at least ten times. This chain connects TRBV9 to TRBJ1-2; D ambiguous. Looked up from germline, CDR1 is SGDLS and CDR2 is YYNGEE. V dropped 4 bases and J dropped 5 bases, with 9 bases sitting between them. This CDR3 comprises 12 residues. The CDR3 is CASSLDEYGYTF. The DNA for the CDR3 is TGTGCCAGCAGCCTAGACGAGTATGGCTACACCTTC.

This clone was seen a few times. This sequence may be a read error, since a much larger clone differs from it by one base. The DNA for the CDR3 is TGTGCCAGCAGCTTACGGGGGAACACTGAAGCTTTCTTT. It specifies CASSLRGNTEAFF. The rearrangement uses TRBV11-2 and TRBJ1-1; no definite D call. Germline V lookup: CDR1 SGHAT, CDR2 FQNNGV. The CDR3 is 13 residues long. The ends were cut back, 2 bases at V and 1 base at J, with 5 bases in the middle.

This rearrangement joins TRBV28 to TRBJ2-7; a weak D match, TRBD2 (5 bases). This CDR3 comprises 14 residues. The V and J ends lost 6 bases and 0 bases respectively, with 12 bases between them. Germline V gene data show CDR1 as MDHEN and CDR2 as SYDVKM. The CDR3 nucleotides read TGTGCCAGCAGCCCCGCAGAGGGCTCCTACGAGCAGTACTTC. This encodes CASSPAEGSYEQYF.

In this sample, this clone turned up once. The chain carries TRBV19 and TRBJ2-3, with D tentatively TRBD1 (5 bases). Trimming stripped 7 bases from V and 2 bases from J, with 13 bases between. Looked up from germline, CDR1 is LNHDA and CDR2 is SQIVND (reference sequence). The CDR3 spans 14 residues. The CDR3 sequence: CASTDYRYTDTQYF. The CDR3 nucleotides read TGTGCCAGTACCGATTACAGGTACACAGATACGCAGTATTTT.

CDR3 amino acids: CASSPSVGEQYF. In DNA, the CDR3 is TGCGCCAGCAGCCCCTCAGTGGGGGAGCAGTACTTC. The V gene is TRBV5-1, the J gene TRBJ2-7; the D is unclear. V lost 4 bases to trimming and J lost 7 bases, with 12 bases between them. Germline-derived CDR1 and CDR2 are SGHRS and YFSETQ. This CDR3 has 12 residues.

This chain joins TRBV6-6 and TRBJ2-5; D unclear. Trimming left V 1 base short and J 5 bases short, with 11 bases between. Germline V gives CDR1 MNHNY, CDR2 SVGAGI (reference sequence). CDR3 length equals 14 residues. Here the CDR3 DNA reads TGTGCCAGCAGTTACTTCTTTAATTCGGAGACCCAGTACTTC. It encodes CASSYFFNSETQYF.

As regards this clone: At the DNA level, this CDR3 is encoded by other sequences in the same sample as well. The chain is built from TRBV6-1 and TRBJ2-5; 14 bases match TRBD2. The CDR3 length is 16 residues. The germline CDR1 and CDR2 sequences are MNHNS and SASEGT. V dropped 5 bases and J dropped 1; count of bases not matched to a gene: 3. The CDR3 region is CASSQGLAGGQETQYF. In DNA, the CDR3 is TGTGCCAGCAGTCAAGGACTAGCGGGGGGCCAAGAGACCCAGTACTTC.

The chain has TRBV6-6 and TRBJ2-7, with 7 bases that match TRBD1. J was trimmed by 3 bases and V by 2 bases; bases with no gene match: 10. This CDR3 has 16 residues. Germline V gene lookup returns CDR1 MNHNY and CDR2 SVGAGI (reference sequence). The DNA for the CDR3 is TGTGCCAGCAGTTACGACTTCGACAGGGTCAACTACGAGCAGTACTTC. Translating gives CASSYDFDRVNYEQYF.

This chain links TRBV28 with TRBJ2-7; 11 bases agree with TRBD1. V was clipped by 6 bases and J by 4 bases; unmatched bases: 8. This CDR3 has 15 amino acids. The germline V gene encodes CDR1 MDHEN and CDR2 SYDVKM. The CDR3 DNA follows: TGTGCCAGCAGCATGGACAGGGGGCTACGATACGAGCAGTACTTC. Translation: CASSMDRGLRYEQYF.

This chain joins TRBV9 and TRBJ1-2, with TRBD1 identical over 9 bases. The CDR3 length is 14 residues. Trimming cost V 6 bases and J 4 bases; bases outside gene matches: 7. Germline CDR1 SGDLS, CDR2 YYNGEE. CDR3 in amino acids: CASIKGGQGYGYTF. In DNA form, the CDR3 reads TGTGCCAGCATCAAGGGGGGACAGGGCTATGGCTACACCTTC.

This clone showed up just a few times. The CDR3 DNA follows: TGTGCCAGTAGTAAGGGAACAGCTTATGGCTACACCTTC. Protein product: CASSKGTAYGYTF. This chain connects TRBV19 to TRBJ1-2, with unresolved D. Trimming took 4 bases from V and 5 from J, leaving 11 bases between them. Germline V gives CDR1 LNHDA, CDR2 SQIVND (reference sequence). The CDR3 has 13 amino acids.

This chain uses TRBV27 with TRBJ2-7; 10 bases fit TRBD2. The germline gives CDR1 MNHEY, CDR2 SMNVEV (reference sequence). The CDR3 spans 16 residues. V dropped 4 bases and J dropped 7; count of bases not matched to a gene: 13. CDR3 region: CASSSATLAGAREQYF. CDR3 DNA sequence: TGTGCCAGCAGTTCGGCAACGCTAGCGGGGGCTCGTGAGCAGTACTTC.

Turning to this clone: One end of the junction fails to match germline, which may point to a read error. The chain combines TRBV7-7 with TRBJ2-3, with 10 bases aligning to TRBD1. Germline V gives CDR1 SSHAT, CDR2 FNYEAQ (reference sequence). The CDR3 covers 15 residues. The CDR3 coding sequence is TGTGCTAGCAGCACGGGACAGGGGCCCACAGATACGCAGTATTTT. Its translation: CASSTGQGPTDTQYF. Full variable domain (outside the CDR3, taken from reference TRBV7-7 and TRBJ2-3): GAGVSQSPRYKVTKRGQDVTLRCDPISSHATLYWYQQALGQGPEFLTYFNYEAQPDKSGLPSDRFSAERPEGSISTLTIQRTEQRDSAMYRCASSTGQGPTDTQYFGPGTRLTVL.

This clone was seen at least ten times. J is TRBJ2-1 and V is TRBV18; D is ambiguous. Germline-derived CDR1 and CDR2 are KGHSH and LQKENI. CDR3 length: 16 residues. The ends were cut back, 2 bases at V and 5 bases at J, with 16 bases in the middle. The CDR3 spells CASSPFSRVKNNEQFF. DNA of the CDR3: TGTGCCAGCTCACCATTTTCTAGGGTCAAGAACAATGAGCAGTTCTTC.

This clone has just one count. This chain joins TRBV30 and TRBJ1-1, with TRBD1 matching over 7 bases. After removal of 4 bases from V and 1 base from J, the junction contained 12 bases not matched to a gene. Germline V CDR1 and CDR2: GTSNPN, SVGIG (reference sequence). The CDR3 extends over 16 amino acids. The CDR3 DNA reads TGTGCCTGGAAAGGAAGTACAGGGGCGACGAACACTGAAGCTTTCTTT. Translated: CAWKGSTGATNTEAFF. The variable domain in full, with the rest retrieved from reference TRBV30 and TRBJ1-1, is SQTIHQWPATLVQPVGSPLSLECTVEGTSNPNLYWYRQAAGRGLQLLFYSVGIGQISSEVPQNLSASRPQDRQFILSSKKLLLSDSGFYLCAWKGSTGATNTEAFFGQGTRLTVV.

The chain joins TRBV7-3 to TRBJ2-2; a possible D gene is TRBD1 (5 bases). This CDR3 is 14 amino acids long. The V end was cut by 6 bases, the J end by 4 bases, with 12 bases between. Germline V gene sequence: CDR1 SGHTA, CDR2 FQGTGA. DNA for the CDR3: TGTGCCAGCAGAGGCCCCCAGGGCACCGGGGAGCTGTTTTTT. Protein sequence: CASRGPQGTGELFF. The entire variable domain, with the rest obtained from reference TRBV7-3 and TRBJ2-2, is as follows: GAGVSQTPSNKVTEKGKYVELRCDPISGHTALYWYRQSLGQGPEFLIYFQGTGAADDSGLPNDRFFAVRPEGSVSTLKIQRTERGDSAVYLCASRGPQGTGELFFGEGSRLTVL.

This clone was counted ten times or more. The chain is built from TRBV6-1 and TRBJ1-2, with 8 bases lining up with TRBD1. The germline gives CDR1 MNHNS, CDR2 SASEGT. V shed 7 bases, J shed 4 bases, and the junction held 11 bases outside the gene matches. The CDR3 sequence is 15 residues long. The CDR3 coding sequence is TGTGCCAGCATCCGTGGGACAGGTGGTCTCTATGGCTACACCTTC. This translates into CASIRGTGGLYGYTF.

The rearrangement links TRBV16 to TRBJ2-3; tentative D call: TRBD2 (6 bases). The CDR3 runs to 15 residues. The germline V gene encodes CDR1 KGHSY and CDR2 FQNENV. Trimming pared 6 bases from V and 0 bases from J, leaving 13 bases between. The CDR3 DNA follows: TGTGCCAGCAGAATCGGGACTCTCAGCACAGATACGCAGTATTTT. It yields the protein CASRIGTLSTDTQYF.

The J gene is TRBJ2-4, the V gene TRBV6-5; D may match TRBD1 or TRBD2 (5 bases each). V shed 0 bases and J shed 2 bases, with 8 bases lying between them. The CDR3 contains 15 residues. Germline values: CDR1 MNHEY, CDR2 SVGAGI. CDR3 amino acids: CASSYSWGPKNIQYF. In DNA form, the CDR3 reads TGTGCCAGCAGTTACTCGTGGGGACCCAAAAACATTCAGTACTTC.

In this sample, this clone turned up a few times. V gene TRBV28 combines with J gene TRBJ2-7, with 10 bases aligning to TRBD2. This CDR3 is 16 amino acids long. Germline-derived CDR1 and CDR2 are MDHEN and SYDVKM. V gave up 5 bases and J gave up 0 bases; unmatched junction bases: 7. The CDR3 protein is CASSRSSGSISYEQYF. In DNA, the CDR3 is TGTGCCAGCAGTCGCTCTAGCGGGAGTATCTCCTACGAGCAGTACTTC.

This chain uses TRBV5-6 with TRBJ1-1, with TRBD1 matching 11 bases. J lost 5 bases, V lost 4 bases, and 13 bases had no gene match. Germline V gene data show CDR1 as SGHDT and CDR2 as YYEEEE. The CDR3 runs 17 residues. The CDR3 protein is CASSLPPGQGASTEAFF. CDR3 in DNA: TGTGCCAGCAGCCTACCTCCCGGACAGGGGGCGAGTACTGAAGCTTTCTTT.

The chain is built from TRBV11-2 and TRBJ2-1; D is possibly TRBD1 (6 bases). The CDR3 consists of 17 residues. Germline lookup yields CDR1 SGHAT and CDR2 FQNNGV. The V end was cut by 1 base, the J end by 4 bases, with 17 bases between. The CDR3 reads CASSLGVPGTIYNEQFF. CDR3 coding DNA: TGTGCCAGCAGCTTAGGGGTTCCCGGGACAATTTACAATGAGCAGTTCTTC.

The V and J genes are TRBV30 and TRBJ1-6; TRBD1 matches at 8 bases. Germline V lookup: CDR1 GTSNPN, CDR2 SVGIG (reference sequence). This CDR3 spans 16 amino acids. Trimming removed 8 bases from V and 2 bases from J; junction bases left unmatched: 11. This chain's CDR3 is CALMRTGRTYNSPLHF. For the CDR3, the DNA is TGTGCCCTGATGAGGACAGGGCGAACCTATAATTCACCCCTCCACTTT.

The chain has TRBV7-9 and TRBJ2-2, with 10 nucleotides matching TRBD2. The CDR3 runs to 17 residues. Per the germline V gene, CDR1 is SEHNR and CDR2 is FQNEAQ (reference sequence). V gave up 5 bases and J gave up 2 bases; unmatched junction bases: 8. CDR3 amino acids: CASSIRTSGSNTGELFF. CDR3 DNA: TGTGCCAGCAGCATTCGGACTAGCGGCTCTAACACCGGGGAGCTGTTTTTT.